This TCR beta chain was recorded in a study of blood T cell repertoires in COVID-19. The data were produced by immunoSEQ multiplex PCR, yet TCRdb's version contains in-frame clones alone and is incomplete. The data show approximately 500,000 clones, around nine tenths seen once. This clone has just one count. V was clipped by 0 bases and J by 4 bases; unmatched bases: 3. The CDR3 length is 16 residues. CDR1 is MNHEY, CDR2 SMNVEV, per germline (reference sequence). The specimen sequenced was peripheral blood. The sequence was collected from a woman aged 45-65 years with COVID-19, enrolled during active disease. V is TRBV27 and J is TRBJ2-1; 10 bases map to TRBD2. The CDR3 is CASSLSWTSGYNEQFF. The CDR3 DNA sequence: TGTGCCAGCAGTTTATCGTGGACTAGCGGTTACAATGAGCAGTTCTTC.